This T cell receptor beta chain is drawn from a study of blood T cell repertoires in COVID-19. The overall study: Samples of COVID-19 (acute and convalescent) were obtained from the United States, Italy and Spain.

The CDR3 covers 16 residues. The V segment lost 4 bases and the J segment 6 bases; nucleotides outside the gene matches: 12. Germline-derived CDR1 and CDR2 are MNHNS and SASEGT. Sequencing was performed with immunoSEQ multiplex PCR; in TCRdb, only in-frame clones are kept and a portion is missing. The repertoire holds fewer than 120,000 clones, with around 68% as singletons. The genes are TRBV6-1 and TRBJ1-2, with 9 bases lining up with TRBD1. Material: peripheral blood. This TCR was recovered from a woman in her fifties or sixties with acute or convalescent COVID-19. The CDR3 nucleotides are TGTGCCAGCAGTGGGCGTAGACAGGGGGATCAGAATGGCTACACCTTC. This encodes CASSGRRQGDQNGYTF.